Listed below are T cell receptor beta chains from one sample, sequenced in a study of OX40 agonist ivuxolimab in advanced cancers. Measured with immunoSEQ multiplex PCR; TCRdb has only the in-frame clones, and not every one. The data hold more than 25,000 clones, with around 86% observed a single time. The sample in question was CD4+ or CD8+ T cells sorted from blood, obtained in a trial of the OX40 agonist ivuxolimab. The receptors were sampled from an adult with an advanced solid tumor such as melanoma, head and neck, liver or kidney cancer. Each CDR3 is given with its conserved first and last residue. Expanded clones get a size class; other rows say once, few or many, or leave the size out.

.	TRBV2	TRBJ2-7	CASSDRVGSYEQYF
once	TRBV5-8	TRBJ2-1	CASSRGRTPLNEQFF
.	TRBV7-8	TRBJ2-1	CASSLARLDRSGETGNNEQFF
.	TRBV21-1	TRBJ2-2	CASSRDRGRANTGELFF
once	TRBV7-6	TRBJ2-3	CASSPRVRKQDTQYF
.	TRBV29-1	TRBJ1-2	CSVREGDYGYTF
.	TRBV7-9	TRBJ2-7	CASSLALKGSYEQYF
.	TRBV9	TRBJ2-7	CASSVEASGSYEQYF
.	TRBV9	TRBJ2-3	CASSVDTAPADTQYF
.	TRBV6-1	TRBJ2-1	CASSEALKGTSGNNEQFF
.	TRBV16	TRBJ2-7	CASSLGQGIYEQYF
.	TRBV5-1	TRBJ2-1	CASTMGGGYNEQFF
.	TRBV25-1	TRBJ2-3	CASSGWGTGTVPDTQYF
medium-sized	TRBV9	TRBJ2-7	CASSVDVAGGYEQYF
.	TRBV30	TRBJ2-5	CAWSGPTSSGETQYF
.	TRBV30	TRBJ2-3	CAWSAGTGRDTQYF
.	TRBV27	TRBJ1-2	CASRMTGGALYGYTF
.	TRBV9	TRBJ2-1	CASSTQGKKQFF
.	TRBV28	TRBJ2-2	CASTSQARELNTGELFF